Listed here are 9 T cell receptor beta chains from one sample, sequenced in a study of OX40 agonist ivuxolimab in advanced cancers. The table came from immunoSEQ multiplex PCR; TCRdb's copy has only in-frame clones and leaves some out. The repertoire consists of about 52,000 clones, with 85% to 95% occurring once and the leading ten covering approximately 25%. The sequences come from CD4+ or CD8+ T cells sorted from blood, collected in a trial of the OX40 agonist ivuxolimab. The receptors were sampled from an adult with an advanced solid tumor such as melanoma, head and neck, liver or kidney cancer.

CDR3 sequence: CASSLWFQPQEEQFF. CDR3 DNA: TGTGCCAGCAGCTTATGGTTCCAACCACAGGAGGAGCAGTTCTTC. The chain has TRBV7-9 and TRBJ2-1, with D possibly matching TRBD1 (5 bases). Trimming left V 2 bases short and J 10 bases short, with 18 bases between. Germline lookup yields CDR1 SEHNR and CDR2 FQNEAQ (reference sequence). This CDR3 is 15 amino acids long. The full variable domain, its missing parts supplied by reference TRBV7-9 and TRBJ2-1, is DTGVSQNPRHKITKRGQNVTFRCDPISEHNRLYWYRQTLGQGPEFLTYFQNEAQLEKSRLLSDRFSAERPKGSFSTLEIQRTEQGDSAMYLCASSLWFQPQEEQFFGPGTRLTVL.

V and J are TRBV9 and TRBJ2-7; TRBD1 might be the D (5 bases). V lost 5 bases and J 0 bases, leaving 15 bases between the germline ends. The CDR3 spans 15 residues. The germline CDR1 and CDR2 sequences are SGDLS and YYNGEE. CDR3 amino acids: CASSPRQSISYEQYF. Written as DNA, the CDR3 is TGTGCCAGCAGTCCACGACAGAGTATCTCCTACGAGCAGTACTTC. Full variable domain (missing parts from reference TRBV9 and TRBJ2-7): DSGVTQTPKHLITATGQRVTLRCSPRSGDLSVYWYQQSLDQGLQFLIQYYNGEERAKGNILERFSAQQFPDLHSELNLSSLELGDSALYFCASSPRQSISYEQYFGPGTRLTVT.

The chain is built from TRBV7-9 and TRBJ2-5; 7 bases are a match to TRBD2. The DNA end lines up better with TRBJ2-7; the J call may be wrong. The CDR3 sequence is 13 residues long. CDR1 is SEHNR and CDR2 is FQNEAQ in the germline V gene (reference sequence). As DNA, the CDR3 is TGTGCCAGCAGCCCAGCGGGGTCCTACGAGCAGTACTTC. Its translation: CASSPAGSYEQYF.

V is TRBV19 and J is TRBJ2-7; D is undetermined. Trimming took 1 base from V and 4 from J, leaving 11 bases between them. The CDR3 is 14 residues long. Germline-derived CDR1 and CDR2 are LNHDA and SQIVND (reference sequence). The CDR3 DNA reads TGTGCCAGTAGTATAGGTTTAGTCGGATACGAGCAGTACTTC. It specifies CASSIGLVGYEQYF.

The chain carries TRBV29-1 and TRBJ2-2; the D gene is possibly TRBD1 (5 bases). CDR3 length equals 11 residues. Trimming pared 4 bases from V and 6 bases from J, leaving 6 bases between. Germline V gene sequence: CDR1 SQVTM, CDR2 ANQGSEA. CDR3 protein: CSVVGAGELFF. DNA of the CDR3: TGCAGCGTTGTAGGGGCCGGGGAGCTGTTTTTT.

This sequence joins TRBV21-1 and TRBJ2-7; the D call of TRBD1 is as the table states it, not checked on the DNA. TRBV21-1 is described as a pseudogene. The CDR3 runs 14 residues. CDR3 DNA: TGTGCCAGCAGCAAAGGTACCAGGGTCTACGAGCAGTACTTC. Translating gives CASSKGTRVYEQYF.

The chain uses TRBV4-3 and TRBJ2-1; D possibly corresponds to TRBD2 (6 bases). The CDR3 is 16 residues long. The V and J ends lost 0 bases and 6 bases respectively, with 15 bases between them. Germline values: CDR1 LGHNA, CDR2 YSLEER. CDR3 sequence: CASSQDRDWAGNEQFF. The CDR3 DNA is TGCGCCAGCAGCCAAGATAGGGACTGGGCCGGCAATGAGCAGTTCTTC.

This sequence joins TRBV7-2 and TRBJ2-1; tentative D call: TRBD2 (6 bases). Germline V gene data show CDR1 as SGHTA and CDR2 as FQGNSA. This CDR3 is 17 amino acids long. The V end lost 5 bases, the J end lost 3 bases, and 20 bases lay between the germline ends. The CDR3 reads CASSPQHSGPNYNEQFF. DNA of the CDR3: TGTGCCAGCAGCCCACAGCATAGCGGCCCTAACTACAATGAGCAGTTCTTC.

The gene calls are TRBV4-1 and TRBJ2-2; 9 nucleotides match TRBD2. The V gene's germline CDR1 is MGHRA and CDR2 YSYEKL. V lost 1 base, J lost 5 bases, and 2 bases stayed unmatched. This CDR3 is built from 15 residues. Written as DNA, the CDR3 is TGCGCCAGCAGCCAAGTTAGCGGGAGTACCGGGGAGCTGTTTTTT. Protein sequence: CASSQVSGSTGELFF.